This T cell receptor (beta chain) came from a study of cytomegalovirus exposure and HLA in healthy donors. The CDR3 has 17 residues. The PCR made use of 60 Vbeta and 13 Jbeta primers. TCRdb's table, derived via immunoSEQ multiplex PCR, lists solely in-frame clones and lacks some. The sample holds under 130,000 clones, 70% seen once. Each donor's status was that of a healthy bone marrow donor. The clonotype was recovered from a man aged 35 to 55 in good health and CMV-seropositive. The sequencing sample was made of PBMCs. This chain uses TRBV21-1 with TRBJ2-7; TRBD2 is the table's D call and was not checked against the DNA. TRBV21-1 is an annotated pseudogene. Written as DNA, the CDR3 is TGTGCCAGCAGCCTGCCGAGGGGCCTAGCGGGCTCCTACGAGCAGTACTTC. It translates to CASSLPRGLAGSYEQYF.